These 13 T cell receptor beta chains were all obtained from the same sample, sequenced in a study of tumor-infiltrating lymphocytes in primary liver carcinoma. Both blood RNA, taken from unsorted whole blood, and germline DNA were extracted. Constant-region priming of approximately 500 ng total RNA yielded TCR beta cDNA. Employing slightly modified ARM-PCR, three nested multiplex PCR rounds were run, and these gave rise to the TCR beta libraries. A C-beta reverse primer was combined with TRBV1-TRBV30 forward primers in the first two PCR rounds, and each round had approximately 10 cycles. TCRdb reprocessed the multiplex PCR reads via MiXCR and lists one record per CDR3 protein. The data hold fewer than 400,000 distinct CDR3 sequences, with around three fifths observed a single time. Specimen: peripheral blood. These receptor sequences come from a man aged 40-49 years with primary liver carcinoma and hepatitis B virus infection.

As regards this clonotype: Just one base apart from a much larger clone, this may be a read error. The rearrangement joins TRBV5-6 to TRBJ2-5, with 11 bases that match TRBD2. CDR1 and CDR2 (germline): SGHDT, YYEEEE. This CDR3 spans 14 amino acids. The CDR3 loop is CDSSPGLAEETQYF. The CDR3 region has the DNA TGTGACAGCAGCCCGGGACTAGCGGAGGAGACCCAGTACTTC.

This rearrangement joins TRBV6-5 to TRBJ2-7, with D perhaps TRBD2 (6 bases). Germline CDR1 and CDR2: MNHEY and SVGAGI. The CDR3 is 13 residues long. Trimming pared 7 bases from V and 6 bases from J, leaving 16 bases between. The DNA for the CDR3 is TGTGCCAGCATGGGGCGGGATTTTTCCGAGCAGTACTTC. Its translation: CASMGRDFSEQYF.

In regard to this clonotype: A much larger clone sits a single nucleotide away, making a read error possible. This sequence joins TRBV6-1 and TRBJ2-7; 13 bases fit TRBD2. The CDR3 totals 17 residues. Germline assignment: CDR1 MNHNS and CDR2 SASEGT. The CDR3 DNA sequence: TGTGTCAGCAGTGGTGGGTTGACTAGCGGGGGGTCCTACGAGCAGTACTTC. The encoded protein is CVSSGGLTSGGSYEQYF.

In the case of this clonotype: The conserved phenylalanine or tryptophan normally closing the CDR3 is absent here, so this likely arose from a read error. Here the CDR3 DNA reads TGTGCCAGCAGTTTTCGGAAAGGGCTCACTGAAGCTTTCTAT. Protein sequence: CASSFRKGLTEAFY. The chain recombines TRBV12-3 or TRBV12-4 with TRBJ1-1, with unresolved D. V was shortened by 3 bases and J by 4 bases, with 12 bases between the two germline ends. The CDR3 length is 14 residues.

The chain employs TRBV6-2 or TRBV6-3 and TRBJ2-2; D may be TRBD2 (5 bases). The CDR3 extends over 18 amino acids. Trimming stripped 6 bases from V and 2 bases from J, with 22 bases between. Germline V gives CDR1 MNHEY, CDR2 SVGEGT. CDR3 bases: TGTGCCAGCAGCGTCATAGGGATTCGACTAACCAACACCGGGGAGCTGTTTTTT. Translation: CASSVIGIRLTNTGELFF.

To note about this clonotype: At one end, the junction sequence differs from germline, possibly due to a read error. V and J are TRBV6-1 and TRBJ1-2; D gene ambiguous. Germline V gives CDR1 MNHNS, CDR2 SASEGT. This CDR3 has 16 residues. The CDR3 DNA reads TGTGACAGCAGCCTGCCCCGAGACACCTTACCCTATGGCTACACCTTC. Amino acid sequence: CDSSLPRDTLPYGYTF.

To note about this clonotype: Since no conserved phenylalanine or tryptophan closes the CDR3, a read error is the likely cause. This chain joins TRBV11-2 and TRBJ1-2; D call uncertain. The CDR3 runs 15 residues. Germline V gene lookup returns CDR1 SGHAT and CDR2 FQNNGV. This chain's CDR3 is CASGLERVPNYGYTC. CDR3 sequence (DNA): TGTGCCAGCGGCTTAGAGAGGGTTCCTAACTATGGCTACACCTGC.

With respect to this clonotype: A junction end diverges from the germline sequence, so it may reflect a read error. The chain recombines TRBV11-1 with TRBJ1-2, with no clear D. Germline lookup yields CDR1 SGHAT and CDR2 FQDESV (reference sequence). This CDR3 has 14 residues. The CDR3 here is CASSRAWDNYGYTF. The CDR3 DNA follows: TGTGCTAGCAGCCGAGCGTGGGATAACTATGGCTACACCTTC.

For this clonotype: A read error may explain this, as a much larger clone is one base away. This rearrangement joins TRBV5-4 to TRBJ2-5; 9 bases fit TRBD2. The CDR3 consists of 16 residues. CDR1 and CDR2 (germline): SGHNT, YYREEE (reference sequence). The CDR3 protein is CVSSFSGRLPKETQYF. Written as DNA, the CDR3 is TGTGTCAGCAGCTTTAGCGGGAGATTACCTAAAGAGACCCAGTACTTC.

This clonotype was picked up many times. The chain carries TRBV12-3 or TRBV12-4 and TRBJ1-1; D may be TRBD1 (6 bases). The CDR3 covers 12 residues. V was clipped by 3 bases and J by 12 bases, with 14 bases between them. The CDR3 sequence is CASSFGGQSSFF. CDR3 nucleotides: TGTGCCAGCAGTTTCGGAGGACAGTCTTCTTTCTTT.

A word on this clonotype: A read error may account for a junction end that differs from germline. V and J are TRBV11-3 and TRBJ2-1; no definite D call. CDR3 size: 12 residues. Germline CDR1 is SGHNT and CDR2 is YENEEA. The CDR3 protein is CTSSLVRHEQLF. The CDR3 DNA sequence: TGTACCAGCAGCTTAGTGCGCCATGAGCAGCTCTTC.

About this clonotype itself: Lacking the conserved final phenylalanine or tryptophan, this CDR3 likely reflects a read error. The CDR3 here is CVSSQERDGAIYGYTL. The CDR3 coding sequence is TGCGTCAGCAGCCAGGAAAGGGACGGAGCTATTTATGGCTACACCCTC. The rearrangement joins TRBV4-3 to TRBJ1-2; a weak D match, TRBD1 (5 bases). Germline CDR1 and CDR2: LGHNA and YSLEER. CDR3 size: 16 residues.

The chain carries TRBV7-9 and TRBJ2-7, with a possible D match to TRBD2 (5 bases). Germline CDR1 reads SEHNR; CDR2 reads FQNEAQ (reference sequence). CDR3 length equals 13 residues. V lost 5 bases, J lost 5 bases, and 13 bases lay in between. Here the CDR3 reads CASSPQSGNEQYF. The CDR3 region has the DNA TGTGCCAGCAGCCCCCAATCGGGGAACGAGCAGTACTTC.